The rows below give T cell receptor beta chains drawn from one sample of a study of blood T cell repertoires in COVID-19. Only in-frame clones appear in the TCRdb table, and some are missing; sequencing was by immunoSEQ multiplex PCR. The sample has about 190,000 clones, approximately 87% seen once. The sequenced material came from peripheral blood. The receptor source for this set is a woman younger than 30 who had recovered from COVID-19. Both conserved end residues are part of each CDR3. A D gene is named only where the DNA matches it firmly. A clone size is listed for some rows: how often the clone was seen (once, few, many), or a class if it is expanded.

CDR3 DNA: TGTGCCAGTAGTAGGTCGGGAAGAGAGACCCAGTACTTC
CDR3 protein: CASSRSGRETQYF
D gene: .
clone size: .
V gene: TRBV19
J gene: TRBJ2-5

CDR3 DNA: TGCAGCCGGGTCACTGAAGCTTTCTTT
CDR3 protein: CSRVTEAFF
D gene: .
clone size: .
V gene: TRBV29-1
J gene: TRBJ1-1

CDR3 DNA: TGTGCCAGCAGTTTGACGGTTGGTGGCACTGAAGCTTTCTTT
CDR3 protein: CASSLTVGGTEAFF
D gene: .
clone size: .
V gene: TRBV5-4
J gene: TRBJ1-1

CDR3 DNA: TGTGCCAGCAGCTTACCGAACGAGGAAGTGCAGTACTTC
CDR3 protein: CASSLPNEEVQYF
D gene: .
clone size: .
V gene: TRBV11-1
J gene: TRBJ2-7

CDR3 DNA: TGTGCCAGCAGCGAGGGACAGCGCAATCAGCCCCAGCATTTT
CDR3 protein: CASSEGQRNQPQHF
D gene: TRBD1
clone size: many
V gene: TRBV13
J gene: TRBJ1-5

CDR3 DNA: TGTGCCAGCAGCGTAGGGACTAGCGGGGGACAAGAGACCCAGTACTTC
CDR3 protein: CASSVGTSGGQETQYF
D gene: TRBD2
clone size: .
V gene: TRBV9
J gene: TRBJ2-5

CDR3 DNA: TGTGCCAGTAGCCCCTTGGGGGCGCCCTATGGCTACACCTTC
CDR3 protein: CASSPLGAPYGYTF
D gene: .
clone size: .
V gene: TRBV19
J gene: TRBJ1-2

CDR3 DNA: TGTGCCAGCTCACCACATGAGGGAATGAACACTGAAGCTTTCTTT
CDR3 protein: CASSPHEGMNTEAFF
D gene: .
clone size: .
V gene: TRBV18
J gene: TRBJ1-1

CDR3 DNA: TGCGCCAGCAGCTTGTATGTCCGTTATGGCTACACCTTC
CDR3 protein: CASSLYVRYGYTF
D gene: .
clone size: .
V gene: TRBV5-1
J gene: TRBJ1-2

CDR3 DNA: TGTGCCAGCAGTGCCCGACTAGCGGAATACAATGAGCAGTTCTTC
CDR3 protein: CASSARLAEYNEQFF
D gene: TRBD2
clone size: .
V gene: TRBV28
J gene: TRBJ2-1

CDR3 DNA: TGTGCCAGTAGTCGACTGGTGGAGACTGAAGCTTTCTTT
CDR3 protein: CASSRLVETEAFF
D gene: .
clone size: .
V gene: TRBV19
J gene: TRBJ1-1

CDR3 DNA: TGTGCCAGCAGCGTAGGCCCAGGGGAAAACTATGGCTACACCTTC
CDR3 protein: CASSVGPGENYGYTF
D gene: .
clone size: .
V gene: TRBV9
J gene: TRBJ1-2

CDR3 DNA: TGCAGTGCTAGTGGACAGGGGAATGAAAAACTGTTTTTT
CDR3 protein: CSASGQGNEKLFF
D gene: TRBD1
clone size: once
V gene: TRBV20-1
J gene: TRBJ1-4

CDR3 DNA: TGCGCCAGCAGCCAAGGAAGGGGCGAATACAATGAGCAGTTCTTC
CDR3 protein: CASSQGRGEYNEQFF
D gene: .
clone size: .
V gene: TRBV4-3
J gene: TRBJ2-1

CDR3 DNA: TGTGCCAGCAGCGCCCAACAGGGGGAGCGTAATGAAAAACTGTTTTTT
CDR3 protein: CASSAQQGERNEKLFF
D gene: TRBD1
clone size: .
V gene: TRBV9
J gene: TRBJ1-4

CDR3 DNA: TGTGCCACCAGCAGAGATGGGTCGGGAACCGGCTATGGCTACACCTTC
CDR3 protein: CATSRDGSGTGYGYTF
D gene: .
clone size: .
V gene: TRBV15
J gene: TRBJ1-2

CDR3 DNA: TGTGCCAGCAGAATAGGGGTTTATAGCAATCAGCCCCAGCATTTT
CDR3 protein: CASRIGVYSNQPQHF
D gene: .
clone size: .
V gene: TRBV6-5
J gene: TRBJ1-5

CDR3 DNA: TGTGCCAGCAGTGAAGCGCGAGGGTACACTGAAGCTTTCTTT
CDR3 protein: CASSEARGYTEAFF
D gene: .
clone size: once
V gene: TRBV2
J gene: TRBJ1-1

CDR3 DNA: TGTGCCAGCAGCCCCGTCTCTGGGGCCAACGTCCTGACTTTC
CDR3 protein: CASSPVSGANVLTF
D gene: .
clone size: .
V gene: TRBV7-6
J gene: TRBJ2-6

CDR3 DNA: TGTGCCACCAGCAGAAAGGGGCGGGGATACACTGAAGCTTTCTTT
CDR3 protein: CATSRKGRGYTEAFF
D gene: .
clone size: once
V gene: TRBV15
J gene: TRBJ1-1

CDR3 DNA: TGTGCCAGCAGGACTATAGTGGGGGGGACTGAAGCTTTCTTT
CDR3 protein: CASRTIVGGTEAFF
D gene: .
clone size: .
V gene: TRBV6-5
J gene: TRBJ1-1

CDR3 DNA: TGTGCCAGCAGCTTGCCGGCGGCCTCTGGAAACACCATATATTTT
CDR3 protein: CASSLPAASGNTIYF
D gene: .
clone size: .
V gene: TRBV5-4
J gene: TRBJ1-3

CDR3 DNA: TGTGCCAGCAGTGGACTAGCGGTAATCCCAGATACGCAGTATTTT
CDR3 protein: CASSGLAVIPDTQYF
D gene: TRBD2
clone size: .
V gene: TRBV6-2/TRBV6-3
J gene: TRBJ2-3

CDR3 DNA: TGCGCCAGCAGCCAGGGGGTCGGGGGAGGCACCGGGGAGCTGTTTTTT
CDR3 protein: CASSQGVGGGTGELFF
D gene: .
clone size: many
V gene: TRBV4-3
J gene: TRBJ2-2

CDR3 DNA: TGTGCCAGCATAGCCGTAGGCGATGAAGCTTTCTTT
CDR3 protein: CASIAVGDEAFF
D gene: .
clone size: .
V gene: TRBV2
J gene: TRBJ1-1

CDR3 DNA: TGTGCCAGCAGCTTAGCGGGAGGGAGGGAATCTGGGGCCAACGTCCTGACTTTC
CDR3 protein: CASSLAGGRESGANVLTF
D gene: TRBD2
clone size: .
V gene: TRBV7-9
J gene: TRBJ2-6

CDR3 DNA: TGTGCCAGCAGCTTGGCAGGGGGTACCTATGGCTACACCTTC
CDR3 protein: CASSLAGGTYGYTF
D gene: TRBD1
clone size: .
V gene: TRBV7-9
J gene: TRBJ1-2